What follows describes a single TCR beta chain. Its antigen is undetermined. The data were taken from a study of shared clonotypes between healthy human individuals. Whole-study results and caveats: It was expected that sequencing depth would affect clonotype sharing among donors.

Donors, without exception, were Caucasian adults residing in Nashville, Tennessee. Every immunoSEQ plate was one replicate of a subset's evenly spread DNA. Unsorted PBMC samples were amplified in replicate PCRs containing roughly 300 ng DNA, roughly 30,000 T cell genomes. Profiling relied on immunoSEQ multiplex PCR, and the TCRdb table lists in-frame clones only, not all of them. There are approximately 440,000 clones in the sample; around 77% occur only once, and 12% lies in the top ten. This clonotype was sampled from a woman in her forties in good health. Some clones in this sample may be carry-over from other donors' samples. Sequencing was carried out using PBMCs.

CDR3 sequence reads: CASSVSGTPRGTGELFF. Here the CDR3 DNA reads TGCGCCAGCAGCGTATCCGGGACTCCACGTGGTACCGGGGAGCTGTTTTTT. This chain links TRBV5-1 with TRBJ2-2, with D possibly TRBD2 on 6 matching bases. This CDR3 region has 17 residues. V lost 4 bases and J 5 bases, leaving 21 bases between the germline ends. Per germline, CDR1 SGHRS and CDR2 YFSETQ.